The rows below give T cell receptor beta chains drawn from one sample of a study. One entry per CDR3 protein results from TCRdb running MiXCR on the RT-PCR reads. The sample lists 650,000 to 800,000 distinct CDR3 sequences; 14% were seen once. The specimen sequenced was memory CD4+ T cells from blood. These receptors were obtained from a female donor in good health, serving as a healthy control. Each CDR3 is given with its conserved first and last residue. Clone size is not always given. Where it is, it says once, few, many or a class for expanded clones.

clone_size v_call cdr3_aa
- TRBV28 CASSFRGPGFF
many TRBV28 CASRGGRTGRTDTQYF
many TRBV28 CASSSGGYEQYF
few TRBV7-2 CASSLWRAQGEQYF
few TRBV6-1 CASRMPGLEAFF
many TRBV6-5 CASSYSRITDEQFF
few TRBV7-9 CASSLRVLAINNEQFF
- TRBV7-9 CASSLYTGGYTF
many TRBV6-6 CASSLSTSSDTQYF
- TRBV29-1 CSVDGNGYTF
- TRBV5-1 CASSYQENSGANVLTF
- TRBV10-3 CATPGWGGVRQFF
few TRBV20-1 CSAPQAGTSGEQFF
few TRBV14 CASSHPLGYNEQFF
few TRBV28 CASSLLALPLGQRRNEQFF
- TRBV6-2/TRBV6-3 CASSPLTLEAQYF
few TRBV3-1 CASSHLAGGSEQYF
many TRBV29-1 CSVDRTNSGNTIYF
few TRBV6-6 CASSYRDRGAGELFF
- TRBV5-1 CASSLAGTSGGYEDTQYF
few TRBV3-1 CASSQDGRAGYNEQFF
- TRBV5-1 CASSLDTPSGEQYF
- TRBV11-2 CASSLTRDGEAFF
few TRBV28 CATLDSNSYEQYF
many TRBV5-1 CASSLQGVRTGELFF
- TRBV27 CASRGQGADGYTF
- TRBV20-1 CSAVGNTEAFF
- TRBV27 CASSLQPGQGSATNEKLFF
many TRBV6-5 CASSYERGQPQHF
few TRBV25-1 CASSDGTASPLHF
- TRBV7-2 CASSLAGQKGNEQFF
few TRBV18 CASSPGQVPEKLFF
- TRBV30 CAWGRGGGQNIQYF
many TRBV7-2 CASSLAGAGPVLFF
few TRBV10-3 CAIRQGAEQPQHF
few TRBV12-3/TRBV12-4 CASRSQGTWGYTGELFF
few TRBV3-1 CASSQDVTGGSYEQYF
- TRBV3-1 CASSLGSGNNEQFF
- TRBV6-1 CASSEGRGWQGETEAFF
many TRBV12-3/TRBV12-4 CASSFRRGGAFF